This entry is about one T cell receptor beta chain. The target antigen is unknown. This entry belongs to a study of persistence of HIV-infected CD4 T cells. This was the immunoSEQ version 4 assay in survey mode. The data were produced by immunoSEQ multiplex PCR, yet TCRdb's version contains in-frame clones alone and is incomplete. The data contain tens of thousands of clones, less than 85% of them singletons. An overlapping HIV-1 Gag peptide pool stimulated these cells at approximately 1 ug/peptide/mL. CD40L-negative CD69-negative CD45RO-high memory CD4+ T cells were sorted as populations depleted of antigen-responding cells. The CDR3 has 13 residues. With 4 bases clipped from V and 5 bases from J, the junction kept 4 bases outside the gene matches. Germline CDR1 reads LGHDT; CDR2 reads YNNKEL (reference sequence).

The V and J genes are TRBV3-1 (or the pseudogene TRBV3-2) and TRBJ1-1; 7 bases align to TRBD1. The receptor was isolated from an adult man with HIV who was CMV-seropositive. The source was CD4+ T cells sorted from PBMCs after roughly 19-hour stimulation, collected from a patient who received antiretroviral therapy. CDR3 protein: CASSRLRGTEAFF. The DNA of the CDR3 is TGTGCCAGCAGCCGCCTCAGGGGGACTGAAGCTTTCTTT.